This T cell receptor beta chain was sequenced during a study of radiation and T cells in renal cell carcinoma. Germline-derived CDR1 and CDR2 are SSHAT and FNYEAQ (reference sequence). The V and J ends lost 5 bases and 5 bases, in that order; junction bases with no gene match: 10. The CDR3 is made up of 16 amino acids. Sequenced by immunoSEQ multiplex PCR; TCRdb stores in-frame clones only, minus some. This sample has about 100,000 clones, with 84% found just once. The time point: blood 4 weeks post-SBRT, at nephrectomy. The sample's treatment: 15 Gy SBRT to primary tumor, nephrectomy 4 weeks later. Material: blood, obtained from a patient whose treatment included radiotherapy and nephrectomy. The TCR sequence derives from a man aged 55-75 years with renal cell carcinoma. This chain links TRBV7-7 with TRBJ2-2, with 8 nucleotides matching TRBD1. CDR3 bases: TGTGCCAGCAGCCAGTCCAGGGGGCGGAGGACCGGGGAGCTGTTTTTT. Translating gives CASSQSRGRRTGELFF.